This T cell receptor beta chain was recorded in a study of blood T cell repertoires in COVID-19. Sequenced by immunoSEQ multiplex PCR; TCRdb stores in-frame clones only, minus some. The sample yields 110,000 to 150,000 clones, around 84% seen once. This CDR3 has 14 residues. Germline CDR1 and CDR2: MDHEN and SYDVKM. Between the trimmed V and J ends, which lost 5 bases and 6 bases, there was a span of 17 bases. The chain employs TRBV28 and TRBJ2-7, with D possibly being TRBD1 (6 bases). This TCR came from a man between 60 and 70 years old with active or convalescent COVID-19. Material: peripheral blood. As DNA, the CDR3 is TGTGCCAGCAGTGAGACAGGCCCCGGGGTCGAGCAGTACTTC. It encodes CASSETGPGVEQYF.